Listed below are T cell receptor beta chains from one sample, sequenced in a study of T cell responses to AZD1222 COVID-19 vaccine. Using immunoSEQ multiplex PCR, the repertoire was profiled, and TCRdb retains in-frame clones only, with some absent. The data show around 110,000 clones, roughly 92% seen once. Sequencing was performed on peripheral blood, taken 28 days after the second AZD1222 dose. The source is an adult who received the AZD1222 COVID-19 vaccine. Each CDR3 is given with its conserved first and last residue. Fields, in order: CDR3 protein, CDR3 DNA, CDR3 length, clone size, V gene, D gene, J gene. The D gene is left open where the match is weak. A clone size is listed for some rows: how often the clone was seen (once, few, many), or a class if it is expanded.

CDR3: CATSRVANDLTDTQYF; DNA: TGTGCCACCAGCAGAGTGGCTAACGATTTGACAGATACGCAGTATTTT; length: 16; size: .; V: TRBV15; D: .; J: TRBJ2-3
CDR3: CASSFVNSPLHF; DNA: TGTGCCAGCAGCTTTGTAAATTCACCCCTCCACTTT; length: 12; size: .; V: TRBV7-9; D: .; J: TRBJ1-6
CDR3: CANSLNSEGSTEAFF; DNA: TGTGCCAACAGCTTAAATTCTGAGGGTTCTACTGAAGCTTTCTTT; length: 15; size: .; V: TRBV7-2; D: .; J: TRBJ1-1
CDR3: CASSGHLNTEAFF; DNA: TGTGCCAGCAGTGGACACTTGAACACTGAAGCTTTCTTT; length: 13; size: .; V: TRBV2; D: .; J: TRBJ1-1
CDR3: CSARSNSEAFF; DNA: TGCAGTGCTAGATCGAACTCTGAAGCTTTCTTT; length: 11; size: .; V: TRBV20-1; D: .; J: TRBJ1-1
CDR3: CASSSPSGRYEQYF; DNA: TGTGCCAGCAGCTCACCTAGCGGGAGATACGAGCAGTACTTC; length: 14; size: .; V: TRBV7-9; D: TRBD2; J: TRBJ2-7
CDR3: CAWSPDRGDYGYTF; DNA: TGTGCCTGGAGTCCGGACAGGGGGGACTATGGCTACACCTTC; length: 14; size: .; V: TRBV30; D: TRBD1; J: TRBJ1-2
CDR3: CASSNSRAGTVEQYF; DNA: TGTGCCAGCAGCAACTCCCGGGCGGGTACGGTGGAGCAGTACTTC; length: 15; size: .; V: TRBV27; D: .; J: TRBJ2-7
CDR3: CASSSGQPQHF; DNA: TGTGCCAGTAGTAGTGGCCAGCCCCAGCATTTT; length: 11; size: .; V: TRBV19; D: .; J: TRBJ1-5
CDR3: CASIAGQHIMGGYTF; DNA: TGTGCCAGCATTGCCGGACAGCACATTATGGGAGGCTACACCTTC; length: 15; size: .; V: TRBV2; D: .; J: TRBJ1-2
CDR3: CASSRTNANYGYTF; DNA: TGTGCCAGCAGCCGGACAAACGCTAACTATGGCTACACCTTC; length: 14; size: .; V: TRBV27; D: .; J: TRBJ1-2
CDR3: CASRHSSGQENSPLHF; DNA: TGTGCCAGCAGACACTCCTCGGGACAAGAAAATTCACCCCTCCACTTT; length: 16; size: .; V: TRBV4-2; D: .; J: TRBJ1-6
CDR3: CASRTVGGYTGELFF; DNA: TGTGCCAGCAGGACTGTGGGGGGCTACACCGGGGAGCTGTTTTTT; length: 15; size: .; V: TRBV6-5; D: .; J: TRBJ2-2
CDR3: CASSSSRDYQLTDTQYF; DNA: TGTGCCAGCAGCTCCTCCCGGGACTACCAACTCACAGATACGCAGTATTTT; length: 17; size: .; V: TRBV7-3; D: TRBD2; J: TRBJ2-3
CDR3: CAWSVDAKLYEQYF; DNA: TGTGCCTGGAGTGTTGACGCAAAGCTCTACGAGCAGTACTTC; length: 14; size: .; V: TRBV30; D: .; J: TRBJ2-7
CDR3: CASSYSGRAFYNEQFF; DNA: TGTGCCAGCAGCTATAGCGGGAGGGCCTTCTACAATGAGCAGTTCTTC; length: 16; size: .; V: TRBV7-6; D: TRBD2; J: TRBJ2-1
CDR3: CASSAVTGHTGELFF; DNA: TGTGCCAGCAGTGCCGTTACAGGGCACACCGGGGAGCTGTTTTTT; length: 15; size: .; V: TRBV6-4; D: .; J: TRBJ2-2
CDR3: CASSYPVSAGGAFF; DNA: TGTGCCAGCAGTTACCCTGTTTCGGCAGGGGGGGCTTTCTTT; length: 14; size: .; V: TRBV6-2/TRBV6-3; D: TRBD1; J: TRBJ1-1
CDR3: CASYSGGYGYTF; DNA: TGCGCCAGTTATTCCGGGGGCTATGGCTACACCTTC; length: 12; size: .; V: TRBV5-1; D: .; J: TRBJ1-2
CDR3: CASSPPTIGHEQYF; DNA: TGTGCCAGCAGCCCGCCGACAATAGGTCACGAGCAGTACTTC; length: 14; size: .; V: TRBV28; D: .; J: TRBJ2-7
CDR3: CASSRTGGIYEQYF; DNA: TGTGCCAGCAGTCGGACAGGGGGCATTTACGAGCAGTACTTC; length: 14; size: .; V: TRBV6-2/TRBV6-3; D: TRBD1; J: TRBJ2-7
CDR3: CASSPKVYREDSDTQYF; DNA: TGTGCCAGCTCACCGAAGGTTTACAGGGAGGACTCAGATACGCAGTATTTT; length: 17; size: .; V: TRBV18; D: .; J: TRBJ2-3
CDR3: CASSFGRAGDEQFF; DNA: TGTGCCAGCAGCTTCGGGAGGGCCGGGGATGAGCAGTTCTTC; length: 14; size: .; V: TRBV5-6; D: TRBD2; J: TRBJ2-1
CDR3: CASSQRVGLKLFF; DNA: TGTGCCAGCAGCCAGAGGGTGGGGTTAAAACTGTTTTTT; length: 13; size: .; V: TRBV14; D: .; J: TRBJ1-4
CDR3: CASSRTGTGDYGYTF; DNA: TGTGCCAGCTCACGGACCGGGACAGGGGACTATGGCTACACCTTC; length: 15; size: .; V: TRBV18; D: TRBD1; J: TRBJ1-2
CDR3: CASSPGASSYNEQFF; DNA: TGTGCCAGCTCACCGGGGGCGAGCTCCTACAATGAGCAGTTCTTC; length: 15; size: .; V: TRBV18; D: .; J: TRBJ2-1
CDR3: CASSPRRDRGYTF; DNA: TGTGCCAGCAGTCCCCGCAGGGACCGTGGCTACACCTTC; length: 13; size: .; V: TRBV6-6; D: .; J: TRBJ1-2
CDR3: CASSLISTDTQYF; DNA: TGTGCCAGCAGTTTAATTAGCACAGATACGCAGTATTTT; length: 13; size: .; V: TRBV28; D: .; J: TRBJ2-3
CDR3: CASSLGPEAFF; DNA: TGTGCCAGCAGTTTGGGACCTGAAGCTTTCTTT; length: 11; size: .; V: TRBV12-3/TRBV12-4; D: .; J: TRBJ1-1
CDR3: CASSLSRQRTSYNEQFF; DNA: TGTGCCAGCAGTTTATCCCGGCAGCGGACCTCCTACAATGAGCAGTTCTTC; length: 17; size: .; V: TRBV27; D: .; J: TRBJ2-1
CDR3: CASSYRGQPTREKLFF; DNA: TGTGCCAGCAGTTACCGCGGACAGCCGACTAGGGAAAAACTGTTTTTT; length: 16; size: .; V: TRBV6-5; D: .; J: TRBJ1-4
CDR3: CASSQEAASSYNSPLHF; DNA: TGCGCCAGCAGCCAAGAAGCAGCAAGCTCCTATAATTCACCCCTCCACTTT; length: 17; size: .; V: TRBV4-1; D: .; J: TRBJ1-6
CDR3: CASERGNGPAETFF; DNA: TGTGCCAGTGAGAGGGGAAACGGACCCGCCGAGACTTTCTTT; length: 14; size: .; V: TRBV19; D: .; J: TRBJ1-1
CDR3: CASSLSGQVGQYF; DNA: TGTGCCAGCAGTCTCTCAGGACAGGTCGGACAGTACTTC; length: 13; size: .; V: TRBV28; D: TRBD1; J: TRBJ2-7
CDR3: CASSKGRGEAFF; DNA: TGTGCCAGCAGCAAGGGACGCGGTGAAGCTTTCTTT; length: 12; size: once; V: TRBV7-9; D: .; J: TRBJ1-1
CDR3: CASSLVGELRGTQYF; DNA: TGTGCCAGCAGCTTAGTAGGGGAACTACGGGGGACCCAGTACTTC; length: 15; size: .; V: TRBV7-2; D: .; J: TRBJ2-5
CDR3: CASSQGSGLAGIYNEQFF; DNA: TGTGCCAGCAGCCAAGGCTCGGGACTAGCGGGAATCTACAATGAGCAGTTCTTC; length: 18; size: .; V: TRBV14; D: TRBD2; J: TRBJ2-1
CDR3: CASSYSLYTDTQYF; DNA: TGTGCCAGCAGTTACTCACTGTACACAGATACGCAGTATTTT; length: 14; size: .; V: TRBV6-5; D: .; J: TRBJ2-3
CDR3: CASSLTGGVGQPQHF; DNA: TGTGCCAGCAGCCTGACAGGGGGTGTGGGACAGCCCCAGCATTTT; length: 15; size: .; V: TRBV6-5; D: TRBD1; J: TRBJ1-5
CDR3: CASSLAGRERNEQFF; DNA: TGTGCCAGCAGCCTAGCGGGCAGGGAGAGAAATGAGCAGTTCTTC; length: 15; size: .; V: TRBV5-5; D: TRBD2; J: TRBJ2-1
CDR3: CASSHLQVGNTIYF; DNA: TGTGCCAGTAGTCATCTCCAGGTTGGAAACACCATATATTTT; length: 14; size: few; V: TRBV19; D: .; J: TRBJ1-3
CDR3: CASSPLDKINEQFF; DNA: TGTGCCAGCAGCCCCCTAGACAAGATAAATGAGCAGTTCTTC; length: 14; size: once; V: TRBV11-3; D: .; J: TRBJ2-1
CDR3: CASRRQGLENTEAFF; DNA: TGTGCCAGCAGGAGACAGGGGCTAGAGAACACTGAAGCTTTCTTT; length: 15; size: .; V: TRBV7-8; D: TRBD1; J: TRBJ1-1
CDR3: CASSRGGHGSYEQYF; DNA: TGTGCCAGCAGCAGAGGGGGCCATGGCTCCTACGAGCAGTACTTC; length: 15; size: .; V: TRBV11-3; D: TRBD1; J: TRBJ2-7
CDR3: CASSQVGLGIQYF; DNA: TGCGCCAGCAGCCAAGTAGGGCTGGGCATTCAGTACTTC; length: 13; size: .; V: TRBV4-1; D: .; J: TRBJ2-4
CDR3: CASSARTVSAQHF; DNA: TGTGCCAGCAGTGCAAGGACAGTATCAGCCCAGCATTTT; length: 13; size: .; V: TRBV2; D: .; J: TRBJ1-5
CDR3: CASSQVRLSGPNTEAFF; DNA: TGCGCCAGCAGCCAAGTTCGACTGTCGGGGCCGAACACTGAAGCTTTCTTT; length: 17; size: .; V: TRBV4-1; D: .; J: TRBJ1-1
CDR3: CASSSLSGSQETQYF; DNA: TGTGCCAGCAGTTCCCTTAGCGGGAGCCAAGAGACCCAGTACTTC; length: 15; size: once; V: TRBV27; D: TRBD2; J: TRBJ2-5